These T cell receptor beta chains were read from a single sample in a study of blood T cells in healthy people across ages. TCRdb re-called the 5' RACE reads through MiXCR, storing one row per CDR3 protein. The sample holds over 550,000 distinct CDR3 sequences, 25% to 30% seen once. Material for sequencing was blood. The receptors stem from a woman of 80 years or more in good health. Each CDR3 is given with its conserved first and last residue. The D gene is left open where the match is weak. A clone size is listed for some rows: how often the clone was seen (once, few, many), or a class if it is expanded.

d_gene,v_gene,j_gene,len,abundance,CDR3aa,CDR3nt
TRBD2,TRBV12-3/TRBV12-4,TRBJ2-4,18,many,CASSLRDSGGRAKNIQYF,TGTGCCAGCAGCCTGAGGGATAGCGGGGGGAGGGCCAAAAACATTCAGTACTTC
.,TRBV7-9,TRBJ1-6,18,.,CASSLAGRGLGANSPPHF,TGTGCCAGCAGCTTAGCGGGAAGGGGCCTCGGGGCGAATTCACCCCCCCACTTT
TRBD1,TRBV5-1,TRBJ2-5,13,many,CASRFDRVETQYF,TGCGCCAGCAGATTTGACAGGGTGGAGACCCAGTACTTC
TRBD2,TRBV29-1,TRBJ2-1,13,.,CSVGTSGSNEQFF,TGCAGCGTCGGGACTAGCGGATCCAATGAGCAGTTCTTC
.,TRBV9,TRBJ2-2,20,.,CASSVASEGQDGAFTGELFF,TGTGCCAGCAGCGTAGCTAGTGAGGGACAAGACGGGGCGTTCACCGGGGAGCTGTTTTTT
TRBD2,TRBV2,TRBJ2-5,15,many,CASSSGTSGGETQYF,TGTGCCAGCAGCTCCGGGACTAGCGGGGGAGAGACCCAGTACTTC
TRBD1,TRBV29-1,TRBJ1-5,15,many,CSVEVAGQGNQPQHF,TGCAGCGTTGAAGTAGCCGGACAGGGGAATCAGCCCCAGCATTTT
.,TRBV28,TRBJ1-2,15,few,CASSLPKVRADGYTF,TGTGCCAGCAGTTTACCTAAGGTTAGAGCAGATGGCTACACCTTC
.,TRBV21-1,TRBJ2-1,17,many,CASSKRSRGGPYNEQFF,TGTGCCAGCAGCAAAAGGAGCAGGGGGGGCCCCTACAATGAGCAGTTCTTC
TRBD1,TRBV6-6,TRBJ2-7,15,once,CASRATGTNTYEQYF,TGTGCCAGCAGAGCGACAGGGACCAATACCTACGAGCAGTACTTC
.,TRBV7-2,TRBJ2-5,14,.,CASSQMGVDGTQYF,TGTGCCAGCAGCCAGATGGGGGTAGACGGGACCCAGTACTTC
.,TRBV7-8,TRBJ1-5,13,many,CASSSKGGQPQHF,TGTGCCAGCAGCTCAAAGGGGGGCCAGCCCCAGCATTTT
TRBD1,TRBV12-3/TRBV12-4,TRBJ1-4,14,many,CASSQGVVSEKLFF,TGTGCCAGCAGTCAGGGGGTAGTTAGTGAAAAACTGTTTTTT
.,TRBV27,TRBJ2-7,14,many,CASSLRGRDYEQYF,TGTGCCAGCAGTTTAAGGGGGAGGGACTACGAGCAGTACTTC
.,TRBV9,TRBJ2-5,15,many,CASSQGLLDQETQYF,TGTGCCAGCAGCCAAGGACTGCTTGACCAAGAGACCCAGTACTTC
TRBD2,TRBV5-1,TRBJ2-1,14,.,CASTTSGSYNEQFF,TGCGCCAGCACTACTAGCGGGAGTTACAATGAGCAGTTCTTC
.,TRBV6-6,TRBJ1-5,13,.,CASSLAGEQPQHF,TGTGCCAGCAGTTTGGCAGGGGAGCAGCCCCAGCATTTT
TRBD1,TRBV7-8,TRBJ2-5,16,many,CASSLGQDLYQETQYF,TGTGCCAGCAGCTTGGGACAGGACCTGTACCAAGAGACCCAGTACTTC
.,TRBV10-3,TRBJ1-4,17,.,CATRDGEGLRVMEKLIF,TGTGCCACTCGAGACGGGGAAGGGCTTAGGGTTATGGAAAAACTGATTTTT
.,TRBV5-1,TRBJ1-1,16,many,CASSLDGRVSGTEAFF,TGCGCCAGCAGCTTGGATGGCAGGGTTTCGGGCACTGAAGCTTTCTTT
.,TRBV18,TRBJ1-4,14,.,CASSPGRGNEKLFF,TGTGCCAGCTCACCCGGTAGGGGGAATGAAAAACTGTTTTTT
.,TRBV7-2,TRBJ2-2,15,.,CASSPMGGETGELFF,TGTGCCAGCAGCCCCATGGGGGGTGAGACCGGGGAGCTGTTTTTT
TRBD1,TRBV5-5,TRBJ2-3,16,many,CASSFTTGVGTDTQYF,TGTGCCAGCAGCTTTACGACAGGGGTCGGCACAGATACGCAGTATTTT